A single sample gave rise to the 24 T cell receptor beta chains below, sequenced in a study of siplizumab effects on memory and regulatory T cells. Profiled with immunoSEQ multiplex PCR; TCRdb holds only in-frame clones, not every one. The data show 85,000 to 130,000 clones, with 85% to 95% seen just once and approximately 0.66% held by the top ten. The sequenced sample was Tregs sorted from blood. The origin of the receptors is a human donor in good health.

V usage is TRBV11-3 and J usage is TRBJ1-6; D not resolved. The V end was cut by 1 base, the J end by 7 bases, with 11 bases between. Germline V gene data show CDR1 as SGHNT and CDR2 as YENEEA. The CDR3 runs to 15 residues. For the CDR3, the DNA is TGTGCCAGCAGCTTAGTCGGACCGGGCAATTCACCCCTCCACTTT. Translated, it gives CASSLVGPGNSPLHF. Combining the CDR3 with reference TRBV11-3 and TRBJ1-6 gives the whole variable domain EAGVVQSPRYKIIEKKQPVAFWCNPISGHNTLYWYLQNLGQGPELLIRYENEEAVDDSQLPKDRFSAERLKGVDSTLKIQPAELGDSAVYLCASSLVGPGNSPLHFGNGTRLTVT.

The V call is TRBV5-1, the J call TRBJ1-1; D is perhaps TRBD1 (5 bases). The germline V gene encodes CDR1 SGHRS and CDR2 YFSETQ. Trimming left V 2 bases short and J 3 bases short, with 11 bases between. The CDR3 loop spans 14 amino acids. The CDR3 loop is CASSFRGGDTEAFF. In DNA form, the CDR3 reads TGCGCCAGCAGCTTCCGGGGAGGGGACACTGAAGCTTTCTTT.

J is TRBJ2-6 and V is TRBV2; unclear D gene. Germline lookup yields CDR1 SNHLY and CDR2 FYNNEI. V gave up 4 bases and J gave up 0 bases, with 7 bases separating them. CDR3 length: 15 residues. DNA for the CDR3: TGTGCCAGCAGTGCTCTATACTCTGGGGCCAACGTCCTGACTTTC. Translated, it gives CASSALYSGANVLTF.

V and J are TRBV27 and TRBJ2-5, with 8 bases lining up with TRBD2. CDR1 MNHEY and CDR2 SMNVEV come from the germline V gene (reference sequence). The CDR3 sequence is 16 residues long. Trimming took 9 bases from V and 5 from J; bases not matched to a gene: 17. CDR3 in DNA: TGTGCCAGTTCTATCCGGTGGGTAGCGGGACGGGAGACCCAGTACTTC. As protein: CASSIRWVAGRETQYF.

This chain links TRBV5-1 with TRBJ1-2, with D tentatively TRBD1 (6 bases). This CDR3 spans 15 amino acids. Germline V CDR1 and CDR2: SGHRS, YFSETQ. With 4 bases removed from V and 7 bases from J, the gap between germline ends came to 20 bases. The CDR3 here is CASSPRNRGYGGYTF. For the CDR3, the DNA is TGCGCCAGCAGCCCGAGGAATAGGGGGTACGGTGGCTACACCTTC. The full variable domain, rest sourced from reference TRBV5-1 and TRBJ1-2, is KAGVTQTPRYLIKTRGQQVTLSCSPISGHRSVSWYQQTPGQGLQFLFEYFSETQRNKGNFPGRFSGRQFSNSRSEMNVSTLELGDSALYLCASSPRNRGYGGYTFGSGTRLTVV.

The V and J genes are TRBV14 and TRBJ2-7; D may be TRBD1 or TRBD2 (5 bases each). The CDR3 spans 14 residues. The V and J ends lost 4 bases and 2 bases respectively, with 12 bases between them. Germline CDR1 and CDR2: SGHDN and FVKESK. CDR3 protein: CASSPGPRTYEQYF. The CDR3 DNA reads TGTGCCAGCAGCCCGGGACCGCGAACCTACGAGCAGTACTTC.

The V gene is TRBV6-1, the J gene TRBJ2-1; no reliable D call. In germline, CDR1 is MNHNS, CDR2 SASEGT. This CDR3 spans 13 amino acids. Between the trimmed V and J ends, which lost 6 bases and 1 base, there was a span of 7 bases. The CDR3 DNA reads TGTGCCAGCAGCCCCCGATCCTACAATGAGCAGTTCTTC. It encodes CASSPRSYNEQFF.

This rearrangement joins TRBV20-1 to TRBJ1-1, with no clear D. The CDR3 sequence is 10 residues long. With 3 bases removed from V and 11 bases from J, the gap between germline ends came to 10 bases. CDR1 is DFQATT and CDR2 is SNEGSKA in the germline V gene (reference sequence). CDR3 nucleotide sequence: TGCAGTGCTAGTAATATAGAGGCTTTCTTT. This codes for CSASNIEAFF.

This clone was observed once. The chain recombines TRBV7-3 with TRBJ2-5; possible D gene TRBD1, 6 bases. Looked up from germline, CDR1 is SGHTA and CDR2 is FQGTGA. V was clipped by 1 base and J by 5 bases, with 14 bases between them. CDR3 length: 15 amino acids. The CDR3 is CASSLIGGKTETQYF. The CDR3 nucleotides read TGTGCCAGCAGCTTAATTGGGGGCAAAACGGAGACCCAGTACTTC.

The chain couples TRBV7-6 to TRBJ2-3, with D uncertain. V was clipped by 2 bases and J by 3 bases, with 0 bases between them. CDR1 and CDR2 (germline): SGHVS, FNYEAQ. There are 11 residues in the CDR3. The CDR3 spells CASSLTDTQYF. CDR3 sequence (DNA): TGTGCCAGCAGCTTAACAGATACGCAGTATTTT. The entire variable domain, with the rest obtained from reference TRBV7-6 and TRBJ2-3, is as follows: GAGVSQSPRYKVTKRGQDVALRCDPISGHVSLYWYRQALGQGPEFLTYFNYEAQQDKSGLPNDRFSAERPEGSISTLTIQRTEQRDSAMYRCASSLTDTQYFGPGTRLTVL.

The chain combines TRBV30 with TRBJ1-1; D remains unclear. The V end was cut by 3 bases, the J end by 7 bases, with 12 bases between. The CDR3 extends over 12 amino acids. CDR1 and CDR2 (germline): GTSNPN, SVGIG (reference sequence). The CDR3 DNA reads TGTGCCTGGAGATATGGTATCCATGAAGCTTTCTTT. It is translated as CAWRYGIHEAFF.

This rearrangement joins TRBV29-1 to TRBJ1-2, with no clear D. The CDR3 is made up of 11 amino acids. V shed 7 bases and J shed 7 bases, with 13 bases lying between them. From germline, CDR1 is SQVTM and CDR2 ANQGSEA. The chain's CDR3 is CSAEFLGGYTF. The DNA of the CDR3 is TGCAGCGCAGAGTTTCTCGGTGGCTACACCTTC.

The chain recombines TRBV14 with TRBJ2-7; D might be TRBD2 (6 bases). Deletions cut 4 bases from V and 3 bases from J, with 13 bases between. CDR1 SGHDN and CDR2 FVKESK come from the germline V gene. CDR3 size: 14 residues. The CDR3 region is CASSRWDLYYEQYF. The CDR3 DNA reads as TGTGCCAGCAGCCGCTGGGACTTATACTACGAGCAGTACTTC.

The chain has TRBV29-1 and TRBJ2-3; 12 positions agree with TRBD2. J lost 5 bases, V lost 2 bases, and 5 bases had no gene match. CDR1 SQVTM and CDR2 ANQGSEA come from the germline V gene. This CDR3 is 15 amino acids long. The CDR3 DNA sequence: TGCAGCGTTGAACGGACTAGCGGGGTGGGAGATACGCAGTATTTT. Translating it yields CSVERTSGVGDTQYF.

The V and J genes are TRBV15 and TRBJ2-1, with D tentatively TRBD1 (5 bases). Germline CDR1 reads LNHNV; CDR2 reads YYDKDF (reference sequence). The CDR3 has 18 residues. The ends were cut back, 4 bases at V and 2 bases at J, with 21 bases in the middle. For the CDR3, the DNA is TGTGCCACCAGCACCCGAAGGGGTGGAAGGGGTACCTACAATGAGCAGTTCTTC. Amino acid sequence: CATSTRRGGRGTYNEQFF.

The rearrangement uses TRBV18 and TRBJ1-5; 8 positions agree with TRBD1. Germline V CDR1 and CDR2: KGHSH, LQKENI. There are 15 residues in the CDR3. V gave up 5 bases and J gave up 2 bases; unmatched junction bases: 5. The CDR3 bases are TGTGCCAGCTCATCACAGGGGGGACGCAATCAGCCCCAGCATTTT. Translated: CASSSQGGRNQPQHF.

The chain recombines TRBV28 with TRBJ1-1; D gene unclear. The CDR3 runs to 12 residues. Germline loops: CDR1 MDHEN, CDR2 SYDVKM. V was clipped by 7 bases and J by 0 bases, with 6 bases between them. The CDR3 region is CASTQLNTEAFF. The CDR3 DNA is TGTGCCAGCACCCAACTGAACACTGAAGCTTTCTTT.

The chain combines TRBV2 with TRBJ1-2; D ambiguous. Germline assignment: CDR1 SNHLY and CDR2 FYNNEI. The CDR3 spans 15 residues. Trimming removed 0 bases from V and 4 bases from J, with 12 bases in between. The CDR3 nucleotides read TGTGCCAGCAGTGAAGCTTGGTTCAACGCCTATGGCTACACCTTC. This sequence encodes CASSEAWFNAYGYTF.

V is TRBV29-1 and J is TRBJ1-1; TRBD1 aligns across 7 bases. Trimming removed 7 bases from V and 0 bases from J; junction bases left unmatched: 5. Looked up from germline, CDR1 is SQVTM and CDR2 is ANQGSEA. CDR3 length: 13 residues. The CDR3 nucleotides are TGCAGCGCCGAGGGACAGATGAACACTGAAGCTTTCTTT. Its translation is CSAEGQMNTEAFF. Full variable domain (rest looked up from reference TRBV29-1 and TRBJ1-1): SAVISQKPSRDICQRGTSLTIQCQVDSQVTMMFWYRQQPGQSLTLIATANQGSEATYESGFVIDKFPISRPNLTFSTLTVSNMSPEDSSIYLCSAEGQMNTEAFFGQGTRLTVV.

The V gene is TRBV6-7, the J gene TRBJ1-3; tentative D call: TRBD1 (6 bases). TRBV6-7 is known as an ORF, though its function is uncertain. The CDR3 extends over 11 amino acids. Trimming left V 7 bases short and J 9 bases short, with 10 bases between. In DNA, the CDR3 is TGTGCCAGCAAACAGGGAGTCACCATATATTTT. Amino acid sequence: CASKQGVTIYF.

The J gene is TRBJ2-3, the V gene TRBV7-8, with 7 bases identical to TRBD2. CDR3 size: 17 residues. Trimming took 3 bases from V and 0 from J; bases not matched to a gene: 9. Germline V gene sequence: CDR1 SGHVS, CDR2 FQNEAQ. The CDR3 sequence: CASSFLTSRTSTDTQYF. CDR3 in DNA: TGTGCCAGCAGCTTCCTGACTAGCCGAACTAGCACAGATACGCAGTATTTT.

The chain has TRBV5-1 and TRBJ2-3; D remains unclear. V lost 1 base and J lost 2, with 14 bases in between. There are 16 residues in the CDR3. Looked up from germline, CDR1 is SGHRS and CDR2 is YFSETQ. CDR3 DNA sequence: TGCGCCAGCAGCTTGATTTCGGCCGGATACACAGATACGCAGTATTTT. This translates into CASSLISAGYTDTQYF. Together with reference TRBV5-1 and TRBJ2-3, the CDR3 gives the full variable domain: KAGVTQTPRYLIKTRGQQVTLSCSPISGHRSVSWYQQTPGQGLQFLFEYFSETQRNKGNFPGRFSGRQFSNSRSEMNVSTLELGDSALYLCASSLISAGYTDTQYFGPGTRLTVL.

This sequence joins TRBV4-1 and TRBJ2-1; no firm D call. Germline CDR1 MGHRA, CDR2 YSYEKL. CDR3 length: 15 residues. Trimming removed 0 bases at V and 0 bases at J, with 6 bases between. For the CDR3, the DNA is TGCGCCAGCAGCCAAGATTTACCCTCCTACAATGAGCAGTTCTTC. Translation: CASSQDLPSYNEQFF.

This chain connects TRBV19 to TRBJ1-1; no definite D call. Deletions cut 3 bases from V and 2 bases from J, with 10 bases between. The CDR3 is 14 residues long. Germline V gene data show CDR1 as LNHDA and CDR2 as SQIVND (reference sequence). Here the CDR3 reads CASSIAVFNTEAFF. In nucleotides, the CDR3 is TGTGCCAGTAGTATTGCAGTGTTCAACACTGAAGCTTTCTTT.